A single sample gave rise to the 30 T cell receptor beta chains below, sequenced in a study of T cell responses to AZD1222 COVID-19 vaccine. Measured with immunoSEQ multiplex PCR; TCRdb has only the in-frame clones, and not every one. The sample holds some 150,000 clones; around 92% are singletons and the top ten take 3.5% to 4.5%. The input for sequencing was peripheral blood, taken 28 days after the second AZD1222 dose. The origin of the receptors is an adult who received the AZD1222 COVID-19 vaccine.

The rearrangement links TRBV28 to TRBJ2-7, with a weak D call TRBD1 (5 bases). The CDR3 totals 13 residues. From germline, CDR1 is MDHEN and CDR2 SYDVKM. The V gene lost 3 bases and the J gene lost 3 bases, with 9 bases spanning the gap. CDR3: CASSFGAFYEQYF. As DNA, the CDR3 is TGTGCCAGCAGTTTTGGGGCGTTCTACGAGCAGTACTTC.

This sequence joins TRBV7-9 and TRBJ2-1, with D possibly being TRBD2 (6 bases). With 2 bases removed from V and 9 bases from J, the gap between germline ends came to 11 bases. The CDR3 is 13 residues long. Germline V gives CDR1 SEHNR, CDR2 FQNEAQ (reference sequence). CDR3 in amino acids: CASSLPAGREQFF. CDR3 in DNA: TGTGCCAGCAGCTTACCCGCGGGGCGTGAGCAGTTCTTC.

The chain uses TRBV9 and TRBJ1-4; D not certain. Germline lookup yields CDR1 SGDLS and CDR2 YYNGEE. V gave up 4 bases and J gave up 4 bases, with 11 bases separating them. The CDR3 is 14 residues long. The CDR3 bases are TGTGCCAGCAGCCCCGGGTCCTTTAATGAAAAACTGTTTTTT. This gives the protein CASSPGSFNEKLFF.

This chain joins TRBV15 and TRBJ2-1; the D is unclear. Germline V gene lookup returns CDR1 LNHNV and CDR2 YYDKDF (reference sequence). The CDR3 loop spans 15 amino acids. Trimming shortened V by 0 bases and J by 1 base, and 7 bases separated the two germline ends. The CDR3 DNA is TGTGCCACCAGCAGAGAGGCCCTTTCCTACAATGAGCAGTTCTTC. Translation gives CATSREALSYNEQFF.

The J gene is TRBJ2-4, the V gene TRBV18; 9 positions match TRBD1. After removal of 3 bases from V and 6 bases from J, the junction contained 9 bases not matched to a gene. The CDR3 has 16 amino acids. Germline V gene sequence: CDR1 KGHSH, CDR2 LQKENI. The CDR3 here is CASSPTGTGQGNIQYF. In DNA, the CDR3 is TGTGCCAGCTCACCCACCGGGACAGGGCAGGGAAACATTCAGTACTTC.

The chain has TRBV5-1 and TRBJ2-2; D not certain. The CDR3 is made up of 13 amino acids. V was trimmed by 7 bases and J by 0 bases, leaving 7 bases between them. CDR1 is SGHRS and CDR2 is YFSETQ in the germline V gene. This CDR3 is CASLGANTGELFF. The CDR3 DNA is TGCGCCAGCCTTGGGGCGAACACCGGGGAGCTGTTTTTT.

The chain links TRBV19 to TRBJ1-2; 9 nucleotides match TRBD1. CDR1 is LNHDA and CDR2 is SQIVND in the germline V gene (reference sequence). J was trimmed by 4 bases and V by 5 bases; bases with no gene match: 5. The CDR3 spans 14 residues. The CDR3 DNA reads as TGTGCCAGTAGTCCAAACAGGGGGCTCTATGGCTACACCTTC. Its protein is CASSPNRGLYGYTF.

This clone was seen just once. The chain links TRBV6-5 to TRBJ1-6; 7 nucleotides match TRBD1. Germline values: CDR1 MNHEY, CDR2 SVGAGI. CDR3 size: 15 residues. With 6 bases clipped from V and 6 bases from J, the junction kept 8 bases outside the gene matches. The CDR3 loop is CASSPGTVPNSPLHF. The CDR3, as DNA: TGTGCCAGCAGCCCCGGGACAGTCCCTAATTCACCCCTCCACTTT.

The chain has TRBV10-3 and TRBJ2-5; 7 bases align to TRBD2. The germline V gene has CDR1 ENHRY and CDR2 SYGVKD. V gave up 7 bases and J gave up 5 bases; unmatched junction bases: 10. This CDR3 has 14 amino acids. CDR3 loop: CAIKAGLGGETQYF. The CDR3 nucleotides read TGTGCCATCAAGGCGGGACTCGGGGGGGAGACCCAGTACTTC.

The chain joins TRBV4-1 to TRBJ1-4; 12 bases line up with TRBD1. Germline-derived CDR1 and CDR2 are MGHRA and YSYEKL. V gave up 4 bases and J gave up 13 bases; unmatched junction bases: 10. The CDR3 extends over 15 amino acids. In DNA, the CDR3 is TGCGCCAGCAGCCCGGGACAGGGGGCTTTGGGGGGACTGTTTTTT. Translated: CASSPGQGALGGLFF.

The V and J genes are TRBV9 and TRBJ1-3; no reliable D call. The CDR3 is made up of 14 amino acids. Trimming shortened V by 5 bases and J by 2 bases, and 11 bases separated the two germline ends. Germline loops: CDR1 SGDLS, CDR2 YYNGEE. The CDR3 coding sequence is TGTGCCAGCAGGGCGGATTTGACTGGAAACACCATATATTTT. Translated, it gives CASRADLTGNTIYF.

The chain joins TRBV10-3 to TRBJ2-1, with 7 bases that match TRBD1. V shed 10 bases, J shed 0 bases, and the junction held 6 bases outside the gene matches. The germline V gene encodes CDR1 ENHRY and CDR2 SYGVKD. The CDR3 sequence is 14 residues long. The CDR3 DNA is TGTGCCAGCGGACAGGATGACTCCTACAATGAGCAGTTCTTC. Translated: CASGQDDSYNEQFF.

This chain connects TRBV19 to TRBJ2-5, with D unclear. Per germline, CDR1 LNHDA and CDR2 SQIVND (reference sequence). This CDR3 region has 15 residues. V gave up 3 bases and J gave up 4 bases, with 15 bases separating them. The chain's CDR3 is CASSISHRPGETQYF. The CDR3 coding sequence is TGTGCCAGTAGTATTAGTCATCGCCCGGGAGAGACCCAGTACTTC.

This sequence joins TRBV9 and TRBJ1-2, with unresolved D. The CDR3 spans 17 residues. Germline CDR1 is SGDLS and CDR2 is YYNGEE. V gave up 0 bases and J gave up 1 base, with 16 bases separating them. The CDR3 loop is CASSVGETVYFNYGYTF. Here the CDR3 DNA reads TGTGCCAGCAGCGTAGGCGAGACGGTTTACTTTAACTATGGCTACACCTTC. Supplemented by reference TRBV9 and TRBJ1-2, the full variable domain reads DSGVTQTPKHLITATGQRVTLRCSPRSGDLSVYWYQQSLDQGLQFLIQYYNGEERAKGNILERFSAQQFPDLHSELNLSSLELGDSALYFCASSVGETVYFNYGYTFGSGTRLTVV.

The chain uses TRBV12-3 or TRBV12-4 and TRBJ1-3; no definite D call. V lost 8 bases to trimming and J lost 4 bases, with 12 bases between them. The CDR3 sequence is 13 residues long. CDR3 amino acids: CASVRGYGNTIYF. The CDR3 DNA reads TGTGCCAGCGTTCGGGGATACGGAAACACCATATATTTT.

CDR3 loop: CASSWAGETGEKLFF. In nucleotides, the CDR3 is TGTGCCAGCAGCTGGGCCGGGGAAACGGGGGAAAAACTGTTTTTT. The chain recombines TRBV5-5 with TRBJ1-4, with unresolved D. V dropped 3 bases and J dropped 8 bases, with 17 bases sitting between them. The CDR3 extends over 15 amino acids. In germline, CDR1 is SGHKS, CDR2 YYEKEE (reference sequence).

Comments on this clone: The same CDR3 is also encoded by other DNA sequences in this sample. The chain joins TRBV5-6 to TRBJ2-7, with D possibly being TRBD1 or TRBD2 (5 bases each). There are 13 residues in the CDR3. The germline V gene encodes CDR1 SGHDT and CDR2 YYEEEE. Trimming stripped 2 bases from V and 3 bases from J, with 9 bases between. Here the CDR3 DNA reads TGTGCCAGCAGCTTCGGGACGGACTACGAGCAGTACTTC. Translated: CASSFGTDYEQYF. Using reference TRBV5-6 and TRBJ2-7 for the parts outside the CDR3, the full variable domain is DAGVTQSPTHLIKTRGQQVTLRCSPKSGHDTVSWYQQALGQGPQFIFQYYEEEERQRGNFPDRFSGHQFPNYSSELNVNALLLGDSALYLCASSFGTDYEQYFGPGTRLTVT.

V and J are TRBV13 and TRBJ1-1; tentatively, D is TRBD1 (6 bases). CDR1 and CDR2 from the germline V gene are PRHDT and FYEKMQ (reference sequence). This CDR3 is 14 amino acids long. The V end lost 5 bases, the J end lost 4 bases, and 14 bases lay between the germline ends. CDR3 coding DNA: TGTGCCAGCAGCGAAAGGACAGCTGGCACTGAAGCTTTCTTT. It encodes CASSERTAGTEAFF.

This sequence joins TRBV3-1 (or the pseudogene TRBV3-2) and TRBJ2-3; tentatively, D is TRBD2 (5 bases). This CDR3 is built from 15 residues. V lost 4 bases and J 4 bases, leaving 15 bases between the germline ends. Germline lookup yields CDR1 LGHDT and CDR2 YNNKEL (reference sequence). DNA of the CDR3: TGTGCCAGCAGCCTCGGGCCCCCCGGGGCAGATACGCAGTATTTT. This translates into CASSLGPPGADTQYF.

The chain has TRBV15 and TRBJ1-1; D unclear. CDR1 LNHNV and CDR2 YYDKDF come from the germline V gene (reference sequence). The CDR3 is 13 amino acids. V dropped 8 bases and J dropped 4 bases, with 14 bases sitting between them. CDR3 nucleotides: TGTGCCACCCAAGTCTCACCAGGCACTGAAGCTTTCTTT. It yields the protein CATQVSPGTEAFF.

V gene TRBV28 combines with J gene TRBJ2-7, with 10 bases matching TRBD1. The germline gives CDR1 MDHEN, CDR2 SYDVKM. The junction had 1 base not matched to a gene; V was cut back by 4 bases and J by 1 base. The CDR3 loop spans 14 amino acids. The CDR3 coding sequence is TGTGCCAGCAGTTGGACAGGGGGGTCCTACGAGCAGTACTTC. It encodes CASSWTGGSYEQYF.

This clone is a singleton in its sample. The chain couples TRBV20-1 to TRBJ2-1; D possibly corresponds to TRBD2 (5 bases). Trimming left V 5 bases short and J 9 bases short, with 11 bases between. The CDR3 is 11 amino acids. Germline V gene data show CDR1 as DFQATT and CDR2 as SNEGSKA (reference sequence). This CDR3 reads CSAAPRGEQFF. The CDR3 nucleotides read TGCAGTGCTGCCCCTCGGGGTGAGCAGTTCTTC.

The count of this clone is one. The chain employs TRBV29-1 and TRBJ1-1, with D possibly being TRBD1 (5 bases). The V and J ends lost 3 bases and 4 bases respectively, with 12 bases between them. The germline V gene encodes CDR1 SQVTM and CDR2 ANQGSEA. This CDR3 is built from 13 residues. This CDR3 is CSVDGRVSTEAFF. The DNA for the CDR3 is TGCAGCGTTGATGGCAGGGTAAGCACTGAAGCTTTCTTT.

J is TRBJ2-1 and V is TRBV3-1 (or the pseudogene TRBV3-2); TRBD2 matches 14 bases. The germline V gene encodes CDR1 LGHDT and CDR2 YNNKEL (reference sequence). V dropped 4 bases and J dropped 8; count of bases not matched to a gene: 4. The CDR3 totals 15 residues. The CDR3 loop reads CASSPGLAGEDEQFF. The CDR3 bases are TGTGCCAGCAGCCCGGGACTAGCGGGAGAGGATGAGCAGTTCTTC.

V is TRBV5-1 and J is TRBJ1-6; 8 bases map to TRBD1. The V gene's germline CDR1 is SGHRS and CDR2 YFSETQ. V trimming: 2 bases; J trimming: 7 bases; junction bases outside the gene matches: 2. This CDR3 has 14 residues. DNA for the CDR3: TGCGCCAGCAGCTTACAGGGGGTAAATTCACCCCTCCACTTT. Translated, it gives CASSLQGVNSPLHF. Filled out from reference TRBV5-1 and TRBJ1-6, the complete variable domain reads KAGVTQTPRYLIKTRGQQVTLSCSPISGHRSVSWYQQTPGQGLQFLFEYFSETQRNKGNFPGRFSGRQFSNSRSEMNVSTLELGDSALYLCASSLQGVNSPLHFGNGTRLTVT.

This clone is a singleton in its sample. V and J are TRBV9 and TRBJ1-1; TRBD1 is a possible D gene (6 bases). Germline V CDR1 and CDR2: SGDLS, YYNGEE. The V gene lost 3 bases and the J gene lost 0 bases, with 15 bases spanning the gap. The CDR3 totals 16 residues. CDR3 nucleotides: TGTGCCAGCAGCGACCCCGGGACAAAATTGAACACTGAAGCTTTCTTT. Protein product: CASSDPGTKLNTEAFF. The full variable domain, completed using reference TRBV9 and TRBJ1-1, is DSGVTQTPKHLITATGQRVTLRCSPRSGDLSVYWYQQSLDQGLQFLIQYYNGEERAKGNILERFSAQQFPDLHSELNLSSLELGDSALYFCASSDPGTKLNTEAFFGQGTRLTVV.

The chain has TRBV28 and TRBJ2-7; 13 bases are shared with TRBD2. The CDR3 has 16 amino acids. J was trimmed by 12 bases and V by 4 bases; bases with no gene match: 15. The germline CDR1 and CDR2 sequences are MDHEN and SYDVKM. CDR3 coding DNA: TGTGCCAGCAGTTCCCGAAACACTGGACTAGCGGGAGCACTGTACTTC. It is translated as CASSSRNTGLAGALYF.

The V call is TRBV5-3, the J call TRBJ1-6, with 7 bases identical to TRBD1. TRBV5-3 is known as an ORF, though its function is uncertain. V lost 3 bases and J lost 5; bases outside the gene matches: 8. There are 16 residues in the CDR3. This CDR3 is CARSSSTGEDNSPLHF. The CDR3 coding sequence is TGTGCCAGAAGCTCTTCAACAGGGGAAGATAATTCACCCCTCCACTTT.

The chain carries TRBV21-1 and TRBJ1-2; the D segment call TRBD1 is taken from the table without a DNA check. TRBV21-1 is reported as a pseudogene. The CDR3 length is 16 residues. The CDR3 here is CASSKLGQGENYGYTF. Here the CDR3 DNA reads TGTGCCAGCAGCAAACTTGGACAGGGAGAGAACTATGGCTACACCTTC.

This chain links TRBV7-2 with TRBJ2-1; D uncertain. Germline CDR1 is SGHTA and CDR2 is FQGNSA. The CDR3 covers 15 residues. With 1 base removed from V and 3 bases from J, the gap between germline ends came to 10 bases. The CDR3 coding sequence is TGTGCCAGCAGCTTAGTAGCCGATAACTACAATGAGCAGTTCTTC. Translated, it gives CASSLVADNYNEQFF.